What follows are 16 T cell receptor beta chains derived from one specimen sequenced in a study of T cell responses to AZD1222 COVID-19 vaccine. The assay was immunoSEQ multiplex PCR, and TCRdb's table has in-frame clones only and misses some. There are 200,000 or so clones in the sample; about 93% occur only once, and about 1% lies in the top ten. Material: peripheral blood, obtained on day 0 of MenACWY control vaccination. These receptors all stem from an adult in good health.

The chain uses TRBV19 and TRBJ1-2; 7 bases fit TRBD1. The V gene's germline CDR1 is LNHDA and CDR2 SQIVND (reference sequence). J was trimmed by 7 bases and V by 5 bases; bases with no gene match: 7. There are 13 residues in the CDR3. The DNA of the CDR3 is TGTGCCAGTAGTCCGGGGACAGCTCGTGGCTACACCTTC. Amino acids: CASSPGTARGYTF.

This chain connects TRBV11-2 to TRBJ2-3; TRBD2 matches 9 bases. Germline V gene data show CDR1 as SGHAT and CDR2 as FQNNGV. With 2 bases clipped from V and 2 bases from J, the junction kept 5 bases outside the gene matches. This CDR3 contains 16 residues. The CDR3 nucleotides are TGTGCCAGCAGCTTACGACTAGCGGAGGTCACAGATACGCAGTATTTT. Its translation is CASSLRLAEVTDTQYF.

This clone was found once. This chain uses TRBV15 with TRBJ2-7, with D unresolved. The CDR3 is 13 amino acids. V was trimmed by 1 base and J by 3 bases, leaving 7 bases between them. Germline lookup yields CDR1 LNHNV and CDR2 YYDKDF (reference sequence). The CDR3 DNA reads TGTGCCACCAGCAGAGGGAGCTTCTACGAGCAGTACTTC. Its protein product is CATSRGSFYEQYF.

The chain couples TRBV19 to TRBJ1-5; no firm D call. Germline assignment: CDR1 LNHDA and CDR2 SQIVND (reference sequence). The CDR3 spans 13 residues. V was cut by 5 bases and J by 4 bases, with 9 bases left in between. The CDR3 region has the DNA TGTGCCAGTAGTCTACAGAGAAATCAGCCCCAGCATTTT. Its protein product is CASSLQRNQPQHF.

The genes are TRBV7-6 and TRBJ1-1, with 7 bases fitting TRBD1. Germline trimming cut 2 bases from V and 5 bases from J; bases unmatched to any gene: 8. The CDR3 has 15 residues. Germline CDR1 reads SGHVS; CDR2 reads FNYEAQ. CDR3 in DNA: TGTGCCAGCAGCTTACGTCCAGGGGGAGGGACTGAAGCTTTCTTT. Translation: CASSLRPGGGTEAFF. Based on the CDR3 plus reference TRBV7-6 and TRBJ1-1, the full variable domain is GAGVSQSPRYKVTKRGQDVALRCDPISGHVSLYWYRQALGQGPEFLTYFNYEAQQDKSGLPNDRFSAERPEGSISTLTIQRTEQRDSAMYRCASSLRPGGGTEAFFGQGTRLTVV.

This clone has just one count. The CDR3, as DNA: TGTGCCAGCAGTTTACTGGGGGGCGCCGCTCAGCCCCAGCATTTT. This encodes CASSLLGGAAQPQHF. The chain joins TRBV6-5 to TRBJ1-5, with D tentatively TRBD1 (6 bases). Trimming stripped 4 bases from V and 6 bases from J, with 16 bases between. Per the germline V gene, CDR1 is MNHEY and CDR2 is SVGAGI. This CDR3 contains 15 residues.

This clone was recorded once. The chain links TRBV2 to TRBJ2-4; D may correspond to TRBD1 or TRBD2 (5 bases each). The V gene's germline CDR1 is SNHLY and CDR2 FYNNEI. This CDR3 is 13 amino acids long. The V end lost 6 bases, the J end lost 9 bases, and 15 bases lay between the germline ends. The CDR3 nucleotides read TGTGCCAGCAGCCCGGGACCCGTGGGCATTCAGTACTTC. It codes for CASSPGPVGIQYF.

This clone was recorded once. This CDR3 is CASSQRTGRIDTEAFF. In DNA form, the CDR3 reads TGTGCCAGCAGCCAACGGACAGGGCGAATAGACACTGAAGCTTTCTTT. The rearrangement joins TRBV3-1 (or the pseudogene TRBV3-2) to TRBJ1-1; TRBD1 aligns across 8 bases. Germline lookup yields CDR1 LGHDT and CDR2 YNNKEL (reference sequence). V lost 2 bases and J lost 3; bases outside the gene matches: 8. This CDR3 contains 16 residues.

V and J are TRBV6-5 and TRBJ1-1, with D maybe TRBD1 (5 bases). Trimming stripped 6 bases from V and 1 base from J, with 12 bases between. The CDR3 covers 14 residues. Germline CDR1 MNHEY, CDR2 SVGAGI. CDR3 nucleotides: TGTGCCAGCAGGCAAAGACAGACGAACACTGAAGCTTTCTTT. This translates into CASRQRQTNTEAFF.

The genes are TRBV28 and TRBJ1-1; D not resolved. This CDR3 comprises 11 residues. V gave up 6 bases and J gave up 9 bases, with 11 bases separating them. In germline, CDR1 is MDHEN, CDR2 SYDVKM. This CDR3 reads CASRLNIKAFF. The DNA for the CDR3 is TGTGCCAGCAGGCTCAACATTAAAGCTTTCTTT.

This clone was counted once. The chain is built from TRBV10-2 and TRBJ1-2, with 10 bases lining up with TRBD1. The V gene end was trimmed by 5 bases and the J gene end by 4 bases; junction bases not matched to a gene: 4. The CDR3 loop spans 14 amino acids. Germline V gene sequence: CDR1 WSHSY, CDR2 SAAADI. The CDR3 is CASSRTGGIYGYTF. DNA of the CDR3: TGCGCCAGCAGTCGGACAGGGGGTATCTATGGCTACACCTTC.

This clone has more than one count but fewer than ten. V and J are TRBV6-2 or TRBV6-3 and TRBJ1-1; D is possibly TRBD1 (5 bases). Trimming cost V 6 bases and J 3 bases, with 17 bases left between them. This CDR3 comprises 15 residues. CDR1 and CDR2 from the germline V gene are MNHEY and SVGEGT. CDR3 sequence reads: CASSLSGNLDTEAFF. The CDR3 DNA sequence: TGTGCCAGCAGCTTGTCAGGGAATTTGGACACTGAAGCTTTCTTT.

The genes are TRBV3-1 (or the pseudogene TRBV3-2) and TRBJ2-5; D is undetermined. This CDR3 is 14 amino acids long. CDR1 LGHDT and CDR2 YNNKEL come from the germline V gene (reference sequence). V dropped 2 bases and J dropped 9 bases, with 16 bases sitting between them. Here the CDR3 reads CASSQLWDPSAQYF. As DNA, the CDR3 is TGTGCCAGCAGCCAATTATGGGATCCCTCGGCCCAGTACTTC.

V and J are TRBV18 and TRBJ1-1; 7 bases fit TRBD1. The CDR3 totals 14 residues. CDR1 is KGHSH, CDR2 LQKENI, per germline. Unmatched junction bases numbered 1, after V lost 0 bases and J lost 3 bases. CDR3 amino acids: CASSPPRGHTEAFF. For the CDR3, the DNA is TGTGCCAGCTCACCACCGAGGGGGCACACTGAAGCTTTCTTT.

This chain uses TRBV28 with TRBJ1-2; 7 bases line up with TRBD1. CDR3 size: 14 residues. Losses at the gene ends were 6 bases for V and 8 bases for J; bases not matched to a gene: 12. Germline lookup yields CDR1 MDHEN and CDR2 SYDVKM. The CDR3 DNA follows: TGTGCCAGCAGCCCGGGGACAGCCGAGCCCGGCTACACCTTC. Its protein is CASSPGTAEPGYTF.

J is TRBJ1-4 and V is TRBV28; no firm D call. Germline V gene sequence: CDR1 MDHEN, CDR2 SYDVKM. The length of the CDR3 is 15 residues. V lost 4 bases to trimming and J lost 7 bases, with 16 bases between them. CDR3: CASSSPRSLSEKLFF. The DNA for the CDR3 is TGTGCCAGCAGTTCCCCCCGAAGTTTGAGTGAAAAACTGTTTTTT.